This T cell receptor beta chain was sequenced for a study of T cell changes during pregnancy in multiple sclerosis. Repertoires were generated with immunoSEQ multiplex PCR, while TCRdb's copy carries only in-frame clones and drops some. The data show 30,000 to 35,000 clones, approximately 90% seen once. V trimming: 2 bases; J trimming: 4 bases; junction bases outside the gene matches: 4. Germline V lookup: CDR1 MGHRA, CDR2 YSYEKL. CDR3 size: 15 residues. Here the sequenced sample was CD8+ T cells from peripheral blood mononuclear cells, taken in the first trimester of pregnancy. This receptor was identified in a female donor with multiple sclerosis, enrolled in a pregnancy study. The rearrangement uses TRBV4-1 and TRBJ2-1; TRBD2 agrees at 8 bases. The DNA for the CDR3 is TGCGCCAGCAGCCAACTAGCGGGTGGGTACAATGAGCAGTTCTTC. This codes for CASSQLAGGYNEQFF.